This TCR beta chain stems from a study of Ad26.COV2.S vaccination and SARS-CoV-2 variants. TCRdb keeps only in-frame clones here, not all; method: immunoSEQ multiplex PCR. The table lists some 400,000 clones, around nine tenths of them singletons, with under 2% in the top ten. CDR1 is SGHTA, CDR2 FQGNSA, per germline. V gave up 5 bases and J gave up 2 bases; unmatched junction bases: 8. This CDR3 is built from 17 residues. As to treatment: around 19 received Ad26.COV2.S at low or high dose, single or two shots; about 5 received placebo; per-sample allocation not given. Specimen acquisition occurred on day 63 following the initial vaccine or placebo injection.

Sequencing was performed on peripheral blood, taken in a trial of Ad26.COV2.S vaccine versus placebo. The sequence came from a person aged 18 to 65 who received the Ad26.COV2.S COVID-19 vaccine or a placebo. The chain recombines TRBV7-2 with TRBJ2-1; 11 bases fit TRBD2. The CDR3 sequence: CASSPPGLAVAYNEQFF. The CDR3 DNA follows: TGTGCCAGCAGCCCACCGGGACTAGCGGTAGCCTACAATGAGCAGTTCTTC.